This T cell receptor beta chain is from a study of blood T cell repertoires in COVID-19. Study background: COVID-19 samples from acute and convalescent phases originated in the United States, Italy and Spain.

Germline CDR1 reads SGHTA; CDR2 reads FQGNSA. The CDR3 loop spans 14 amino acids. V gave up 2 bases and J gave up 3 bases, with 11 bases separating them. The protocol was immunoSEQ multiplex PCR, while the TCRdb copy is restricted to in-frame clones and leaves out a portion. Counted here are under 200,000 clones, roughly 82% occurring once; the ten biggest clones make up under 5.5%. Sample: peripheral blood. The V and J genes are TRBV7-2 and TRBJ2-7; a possible D gene is TRBD2 (5 bases). This receptor was obtained from a woman under 40 with acute or convalescent COVID-19. The CDR3 DNA follows: TGTGCCAGCAGCTTATTACCCCGGGACTACGAGCAGTACTTC. Encoded protein: CASSLLPRDYEQYF.